This T cell receptor beta chain was documented in a study of memory CD8 T cells in hepatitis C reinfection. The time point: pre-reinfection, 55 to 20 weeks before reinfection detection. Sorted cells were sequenced directly ex vivo without any in vitro expansion. Total naive CD8 T cells were sorted as viable CD3+ CD8+ CD45RO- cells from two donors. Sequenced by immunoSEQ multiplex PCR; TCRdb stores in-frame clones only, minus some. The sample has 50,000 or so clones; roughly 86% are singletons. The CDR3 runs 16 residues. Trimming removed 0 bases from V and 0 bases from J, with 8 bases in between. The V gene's germline CDR1 is ENHRY and CDR2 SYGVKD.

The chain employs TRBV10-3 and TRBJ2-2, with D uncertain. The sequenced sample consisted of naive CD8+ T cells sorted from blood. This clonotype originated in a man aged 18 to 35 with hepatitis C virus infection. The DNA of the CDR3 is TGTGCCATCAGTGAGTCAAGCACTTCGAACACCGGGGAGCTGTTTTTT. It specifies CAISESSTSNTGELFF.